This TCR beta chain was observed in a study of T cells after yellow fever vaccination. Study observations and caveats: The appearance of a small share of clonotypes in both CD4 and CD8 compartments was observed. The booster response re-showed most primary clones: around 96% CD4, around 85% CD8. Peak timing came faster in the weaker secondary response, day 5 versus 15.

This clonotype was counted at least ten times. No antigen is known for it. Germline and junction disagree at one end, which may indicate a read error. As TCR cDNA was made by 5'RACE template switching, a universal primer site and UMIs were added. TCRdb used MiXCR to reprocess the 5' RACE reads, holding one entry per CDR3 protein. The sample lists some 150,000 distinct CDR3 sequences; roughly 9.6% were seen once. Specimen: CD8+ T cells sorted from PBMCs, collected 15 days after the yellow fever booster vaccination. This TCR came from a man aged 18 to 30 who received the YFV17D yellow fever vaccine.

This CDR3 is CASSQGLAPYNEQFF. The DNA for the CDR3 is TGCGCCAGCAGTCAAGGACTAGCCCCCTACAATGAGCAGTTCTTC. V gene TRBV4-3 combines with J gene TRBJ2-1, with 8 bases that match TRBD2. CDR1 LGHNA and CDR2 YSLEER come from the germline V gene. The CDR3 sequence is 15 residues long.